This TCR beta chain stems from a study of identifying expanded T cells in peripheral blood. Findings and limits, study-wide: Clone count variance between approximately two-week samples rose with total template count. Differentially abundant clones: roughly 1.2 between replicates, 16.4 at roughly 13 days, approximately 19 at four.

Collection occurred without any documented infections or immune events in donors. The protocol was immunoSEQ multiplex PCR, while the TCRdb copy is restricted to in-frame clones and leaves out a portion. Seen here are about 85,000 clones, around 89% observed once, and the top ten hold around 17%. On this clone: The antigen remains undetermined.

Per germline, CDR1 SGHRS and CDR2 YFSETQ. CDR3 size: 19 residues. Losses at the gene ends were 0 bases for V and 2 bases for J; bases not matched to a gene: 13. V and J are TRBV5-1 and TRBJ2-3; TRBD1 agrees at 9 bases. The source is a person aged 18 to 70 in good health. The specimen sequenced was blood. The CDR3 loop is CASSLEYTWTGDNTDTQYF. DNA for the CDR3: TGCGCCAGCAGCTTGGAATATACGTGGACAGGGGACAACACAGATACGCAGTATTTT.